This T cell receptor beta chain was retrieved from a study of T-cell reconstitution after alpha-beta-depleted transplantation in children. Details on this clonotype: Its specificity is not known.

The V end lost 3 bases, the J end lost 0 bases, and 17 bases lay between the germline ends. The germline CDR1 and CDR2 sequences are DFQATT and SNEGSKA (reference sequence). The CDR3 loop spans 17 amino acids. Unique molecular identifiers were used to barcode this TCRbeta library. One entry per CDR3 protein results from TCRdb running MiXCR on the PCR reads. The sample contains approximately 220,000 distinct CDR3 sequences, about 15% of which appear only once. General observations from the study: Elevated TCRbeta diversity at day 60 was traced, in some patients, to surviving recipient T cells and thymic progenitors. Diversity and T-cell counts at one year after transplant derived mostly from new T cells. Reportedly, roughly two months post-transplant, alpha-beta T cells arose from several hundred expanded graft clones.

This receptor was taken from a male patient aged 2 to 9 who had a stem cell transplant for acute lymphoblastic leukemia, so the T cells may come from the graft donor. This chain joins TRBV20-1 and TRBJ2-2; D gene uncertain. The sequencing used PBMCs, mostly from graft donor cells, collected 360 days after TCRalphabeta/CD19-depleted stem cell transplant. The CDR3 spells CSASAPLSVSNTGELFF. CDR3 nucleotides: TGCAGTGCTAGCGCCCCCCTCTCGGTTTCGAACACCGGGGAGCTGTTTTTT.